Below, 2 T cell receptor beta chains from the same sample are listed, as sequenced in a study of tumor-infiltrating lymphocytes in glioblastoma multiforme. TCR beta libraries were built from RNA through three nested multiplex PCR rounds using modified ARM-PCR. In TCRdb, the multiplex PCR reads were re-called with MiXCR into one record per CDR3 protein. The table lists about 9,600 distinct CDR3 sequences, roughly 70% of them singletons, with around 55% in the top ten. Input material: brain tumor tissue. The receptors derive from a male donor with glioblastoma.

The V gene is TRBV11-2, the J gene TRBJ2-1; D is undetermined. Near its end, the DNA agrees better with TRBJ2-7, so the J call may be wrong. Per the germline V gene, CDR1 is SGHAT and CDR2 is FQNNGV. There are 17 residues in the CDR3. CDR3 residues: CASSLAVRGPSRNEQYF. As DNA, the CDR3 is TGTGCCAGCAGCTTAGCAGTACGTGGGCCTTCGCGCAATGAGCAGTACTTC.

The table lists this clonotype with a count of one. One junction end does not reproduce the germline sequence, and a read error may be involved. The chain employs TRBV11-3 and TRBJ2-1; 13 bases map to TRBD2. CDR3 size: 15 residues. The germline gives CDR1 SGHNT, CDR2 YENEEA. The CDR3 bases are TGTGCCAGCAGTTCGGGACTAGCGGGAACGGATGAGCAGTTATTC. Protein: CASSSGLAGTDEQLF.